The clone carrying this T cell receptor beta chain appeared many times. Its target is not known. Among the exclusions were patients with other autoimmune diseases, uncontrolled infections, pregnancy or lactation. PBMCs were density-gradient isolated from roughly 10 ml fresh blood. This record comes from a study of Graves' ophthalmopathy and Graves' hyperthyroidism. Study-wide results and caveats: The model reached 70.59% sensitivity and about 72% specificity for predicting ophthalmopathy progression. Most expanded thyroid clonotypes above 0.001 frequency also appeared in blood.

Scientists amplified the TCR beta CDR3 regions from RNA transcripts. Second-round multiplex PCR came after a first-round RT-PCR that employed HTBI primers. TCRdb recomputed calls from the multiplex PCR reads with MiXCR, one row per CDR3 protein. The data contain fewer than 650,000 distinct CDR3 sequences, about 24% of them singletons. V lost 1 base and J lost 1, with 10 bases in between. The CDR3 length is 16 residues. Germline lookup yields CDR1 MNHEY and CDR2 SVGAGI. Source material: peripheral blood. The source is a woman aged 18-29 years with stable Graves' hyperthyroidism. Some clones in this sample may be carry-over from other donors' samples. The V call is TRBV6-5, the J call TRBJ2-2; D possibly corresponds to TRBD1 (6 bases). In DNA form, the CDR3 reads TGTGCCAGCAGTTACTTCCGGACAGAGAACACCGGGGAGCTGTTTTTT. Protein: CASSYFRTENTGELFF.